Detailed here is one TCR beta chain. The target antigen is unknown. This specimen belongs to a study of T cells after yellow fever vaccination. Study conclusions and caveats: Once the booster was given, most primary-vaccination clones reappeared, at more than 95% for CD4 and approximately 88% for CD8. Relatively few clonotypes were ones that appeared in both CD4 and CD8 compartments.

Germline CDR1 and CDR2: DFQATT and SNEGSKA (reference sequence). CDR3 size: 16 residues. Trimming pared 0 bases from V and 3 bases from J, leaving 12 bases between. TCRdb processed the 5' RACE reads anew with MiXCR; each CDR3 protein has one entry. The sample consists of about 340,000 distinct CDR3 sequences, almost 4% of them appearing once. This material consisted of PBMCs, taken 5 days after the yellow fever booster vaccination. The V and J genes are TRBV20-1 and TRBJ1-6; D is perhaps TRBD1 (5 bases). The TCR was taken from a young man who received the YFV17D yellow fever vaccine. The CDR3 spells CSARDIIRDYNSPLHF. The CDR3 DNA reads as TGCAGTGCTAGAGATATCATCAGGGACTATAATTCACCCCTCCACTTT.